These 30 T cell receptor beta chains were all obtained from the same sample, sequenced in a study of T-cell memory formation after mild COVID-19. Using its own MiXCR run on the 5' RACE reads, TCRdb lists one record per CDR3 protein. Here the sample spans fewer than 450,000 distinct CDR3 sequences, more than 20% being singletons. The sample taken for sequencing was PBMCs or a T cell subset sorted from them (not recorded which). The source of these receptors is an adult woman who had mild COVID-19 (a few samples of this study predate the infection). Cell type and time point are not known.

This rearrangement joins TRBV10-3 to TRBJ2-7; tentative D call: TRBD1 (6 bases). The CDR3 extends over 12 amino acids. Per the germline V gene, CDR1 is ENHRY and CDR2 is SYGVKD. V lost 10 bases to trimming and J lost 5 bases, with 15 bases between them. The CDR3 DNA follows: TGTGCCACAGGTTTCAGGGGTGACGAGCAGTACTTC. This translates into CATGFRGDEQYF.

In the case of this clonotype: At one end the junction does not follow the germline gene, possibly because of a read error. The chain combines TRBV2 with TRBJ1-4; no firm D call. The CDR3 length is 15 residues. Germline CDR1 and CDR2: SNHLY and FYNNEI. The CDR3 DNA sequence: TGTGCCAGAACCGGTGATCCCCCGTACTATGAAAAACTGTATTTT. As protein: CARTGDPPYYEKLYF.

This clonotype was counted only a few times. The chain carries TRBV3-1 and TRBJ1-1; D call uncertain. Trimming cost V 4 bases and J 0 bases, with 12 bases left between them. Germline V gene data show CDR1 as LGHDT and CDR2 as YNNKEL (reference sequence). CDR3 length: 15 residues. CDR3 nucleotide sequence: TGTGCCAGCAGCCGAACCGAGGCGATGAACACTGAAGCTTTCTTT. Translation gives CASSRTEAMNTEAFF.

The V and J genes are TRBV24-1 and TRBJ2-1; D unresolved. Trimming removed 3 bases from V and 8 bases from J, with 13 bases in between. CDR1 and CDR2 from the germline V gene are KGHDR and SFDVKD. The CDR3 consists of 14 residues. The CDR3 coding sequence is TGTGCCACCAGTGATGCGGCTCCGTTGTATGAGCAGTTCTTC. Protein product: CATSDAAPLYEQFF.

This clonotype was seen many times. The chain uses TRBV9 and TRBJ2-7; either TRBD1 or TRBD2 may supply D (8 bases each). Germline loops: CDR1 SGDLS, CDR2 YYNGEE. The V end was cut by 4 bases, the J end by 5 bases, with 22 bases between. This CDR3 is 16 amino acids long. The CDR3 nucleotides are TGTGCCAGCAGCCTTCGGGAGGGAACAGGGGGTGACGAGCAGTACTTC. Translation gives CASSLREGTGGDEQYF. The variable domain in full, with the rest retrieved from reference TRBV9 and TRBJ2-7, is DSGVTQTPKHLITATGQRVTLRCSPRSGDLSVYWYQQSLDQGLQFLIQYYNGEERAKGNILERFSAQQFPDLHSELNLSSLELGDSALYFCASSLREGTGGDEQYFGPGTRLTVT.

This clonotype has just a few counts. The chain joins TRBV7-2 to TRBJ2-2; possibly TRBD1 for D (5 bases). V lost 2 bases and J lost 0, with 10 bases in between. This CDR3 has 16 residues. The germline CDR1 and CDR2 sequences are SGHTA and FQGNSA. The DNA of the CDR3 is TGTGCCAGCAGCTTAAACAGGTTCGCGAACACCGGGGAGCTGTTTTTT. Amino acid sequence: CASSLNRFANTGELFF.

The rearrangement links TRBV10-3 to TRBJ2-3; D not resolved. The CDR3 has 13 amino acids. Germline assignment: CDR1 ENHRY and CDR2 SYGVKD. V gave up 5 bases and J gave up 3 bases, with 9 bases separating them. CDR3 in DNA: TGTGCCATCAGTACCGACCCGACAGATACGCAGTATTTT. Its protein is CAISTDPTDTQYF.

V gene TRBV7-9 combines with J gene TRBJ2-2; D gene uncertain. V lost 0 bases to trimming and J lost 0 bases, with 11 bases between them. This CDR3 spans 17 amino acids. CDR1 is SEHNR, CDR2 FQNEAQ, per germline (reference sequence). CDR3 residues: CASSLAVNTANTGELFF. The CDR3 DNA is TGTGCCAGCAGCTTAGCTGTCAATACTGCGAACACCGGGGAGCTGTTTTTT.

This clonotype occurred a few times. The J gene is TRBJ2-4, the V gene TRBV5-1; D is unclear. Germline CDR1 reads SGHRS; CDR2 reads YFSETQ. Trimming shortened V by 1 base and J by 5 bases, and 13 bases separated the two germline ends. The CDR3 length is 15 residues. The CDR3: CASSLRASPENIQYF. DNA of the CDR3: TGCGCCAGCAGCTTGCGGGCCAGCCCCGAAAACATTCAGTACTTC.

The rearrangement links TRBV5-1 to TRBJ2-7; 9 positions match TRBD2. The germline V gene encodes CDR1 SGHRS and CDR2 YFSETQ. The CDR3 consists of 17 residues. The trim removed 3 bases at V and 2 bases at J, leaving 12 bases unmatched. CDR3 nucleotide sequence: TGCGCCAGCAGCTGGTCCCGGTCGACTAGCGGAGCCTACGAGCAGTACTTC. Translated: CASSWSRSTSGAYEQYF. Combining the CDR3 with reference TRBV5-1 and TRBJ2-7 gives the whole variable domain KAGVTQTPRYLIKTRGQQVTLSCSPISGHRSVSWYQQTPGQGLQFLFEYFSETQRNKGNFPGRFSGRQFSNSRSEMNVSTLELGDSALYLCASSWSRSTSGAYEQYFGPGTRLTVT.

CDR3 sequence reads: CASTSDSDTQYF. In DNA form, the CDR3 reads TGTGCCAGTACCTCGGATTCCGATACGCAGTATTTT. This chain links TRBV19 with TRBJ2-3; D is unresolved. Germline V gives CDR1 LNHDA, CDR2 SQIVND (reference sequence). Trimming stripped 7 bases from V and 6 bases from J, with 11 bases between. CDR3 size: 12 residues.

The V gene is TRBV29-1, the J gene TRBJ2-1, with 13 bases that match TRBD2. This CDR3 region has 17 residues. The V segment lost 4 bases and the J segment 3 bases; nucleotides outside the gene matches: 9. Per the germline V gene, CDR1 is SQVTM and CDR2 is ANQGSEA. The CDR3 is CSVVGGLAGIVYNEQFF. As DNA, the CDR3 is TGCAGCGTTGTAGGGGGACTAGCGGGGATTGTCTACAATGAGCAGTTCTTC.

The chain uses TRBV12-3 or TRBV12-4 and TRBJ2-1; unclear D gene. The CDR3 sequence is 13 residues long. V gave up 2 bases and J gave up 9 bases, with 11 bases separating them. The CDR3 sequence is CASSLRLNGEQFF. CDR3 in DNA: TGTGCCAGCAGTTTAAGGCTAAATGGTGAGCAGTTCTTC.

The genes are TRBV24-1 and TRBJ1-1; possibly TRBD1 for D (6 bases). V lost 2 bases and J lost 2, with 11 bases in between. The V gene's germline CDR1 is KGHDR and CDR2 SFDVKD. This CDR3 is built from 15 residues. DNA for the CDR3: TGTGCCACCAGTGATTCCCAGGGGATTAACACTGAAGCTTTCTTT. It specifies CATSDSQGINTEAFF.

This clonotype has a handful of counts. The V call is TRBV7-8, the J call TRBJ1-2; maybe TRBD1 (6 bases). Germline V lookup: CDR1 SGHVS, CDR2 FQNEAQ. The CDR3 runs 16 residues. V lost 5 bases and J lost 6, with 22 bases in between. CDR3 residues: CASSRGGQGGLNGYTF. The CDR3 DNA reads as TGTGCCAGCAGCCGCGGGGGGCAGGGAGGGCTAAATGGCTACACCTTC.

This clonotype was recorded a few times. DNA of the CDR3: TGCGCCAGCAGCCAAGATGGGGTCGGGGGCTACACCTTC. It encodes CASSQDGVGGYTF. This chain links TRBV4-1 with TRBJ1-2; D unclear. The V end lost 0 bases, the J end lost 8 bases, and 10 bases lay between the germline ends. The germline V gene encodes CDR1 MGHRA and CDR2 YSYEKL. This CDR3 spans 13 amino acids.

This clonotype was counted many times. J is TRBJ2-7 and V is TRBV28, with 13 bases identical to TRBD2. Germline V gene lookup returns CDR1 MDHEN and CDR2 SYDVKM. This CDR3 is built from 16 residues. J gave up 6 bases and V 6 bases, and 11 bases lay outside the gene matches. CDR3 in amino acids: CASSLGLAGETGEQYF. CDR3 nucleotide sequence: TGTGCCAGCAGCCTCGGACTAGCGGGAGAGACGGGCGAGCAGTACTTC.

This clonotype was observed a few times. The chain combines TRBV5-6 with TRBJ2-5; D ambiguous. Germline V CDR1 and CDR2: SGHDT, YYEEEE. The CDR3 runs to 13 residues. The germline V and J ends were trimmed by 7 bases and 1 base, with 11 bases remaining between them. The CDR3 sequence: CASWSRVQETQYF. CDR3 nucleotides: TGTGCCAGCTGGTCCCGAGTCCAAGAGACCCAGTACTTC. The variable domain in full, completed from reference TRBV5-6 and TRBJ2-5, reads DAGVTQSPTHLIKTRGQQVTLRCSPKSGHDTVSWYQQALGQGPQFIFQYYEEEERQRGNFPDRFSGHQFPNYSSELNVNALLLGDSALYLCASWSRVQETQYFGPGTRLLVL.

This rearrangement joins TRBV2 to TRBJ2-1; TRBD1 matches 9 bases. V lost 8 bases and J lost 2; bases outside the gene matches: 7. The CDR3 loop spans 15 amino acids. The germline gives CDR1 SNHLY, CDR2 FYNNEI. The CDR3 reads CASASGTGTYNEQFF. CDR3 nucleotides: TGTGCCAGCGCCTCCGGGACAGGGACCTACAATGAGCAGTTCTTC.

V and J are TRBV20-1 and TRBJ1-1; no clear D. The CDR3 loop spans 11 amino acids. Germline lookup yields CDR1 DFQATT and CDR2 SNEGSKA (reference sequence). Trimming removed 6 bases from V and 12 bases from J, with 17 bases in between. This chain's CDR3 is CSAPLLDRPFF. The DNA of the CDR3 is TGCAGTGCCCCGTTACTCGACCGGCCTTTCTTT.

This clonotype appeared a few times. Here the CDR3 reads CASSISSGRVPYEQYF. CDR3 DNA sequence: TGTGCCAGCAGCATCTCTAGCGGGAGGGTGCCCTACGAGCAGTACTTC. The V call is TRBV7-2, the J call TRBJ2-7; 12 bases match TRBD2. The V and J ends lost 5 bases and 2 bases, in that order; junction bases with no gene match: 7. The CDR3 has 16 amino acids. Germline values: CDR1 SGHTA, CDR2 FQGNSA.

V usage is TRBV5-1 and J usage is TRBJ2-5, with 8 bases identical to TRBD2. Germline loops: CDR1 SGHRS, CDR2 YFSETQ. The CDR3 totals 15 residues. The trim removed 5 bases at V and 1 base at J, leaving 7 bases unmatched. The CDR3, as DNA: TGCGCCAGCAGTCGCGCGGGGGGCCGCCAAGAGACCCAGTACTTC. Amino acids: CASSRAGGRQETQYF.

This rearrangement joins TRBV15 to TRBJ1-4; D remains unclear. The CDR3 length is 14 residues. Trimming stripped 3 bases from V and 6 bases from J, with 11 bases between. The germline gives CDR1 LNHNV, CDR2 YYDKDF (reference sequence). CDR3 region: CATSSQRADEKLFF. Written as DNA, the CDR3 is TGTGCCACCAGCAGCCAACGGGCCGATGAAAAACTGTTTTTT.

DNA of the CDR3: TGCAGTGCTCCCGACAGGTCTGCCGGGGAGCTGTTTTTT. Translation gives CSAPDRSAGELFF. The chain carries TRBV20-1 and TRBJ2-2, with D possibly TRBD1 on 6 matching bases. The CDR3 sequence is 13 residues long. CDR1 DFQATT and CDR2 SNEGSKA come from the germline V gene (reference sequence). V was shortened by 5 bases and J by 6 bases, with 13 bases between the two germline ends.

This rearrangement joins TRBV27 to TRBJ1-1; D perhaps matches TRBD1 (6 bases). Trimming removed 0 bases at V and 8 bases at J, with 13 bases between. Germline V gene lookup returns CDR1 MNHEY and CDR2 SMNVEV (reference sequence). The CDR3 length is 14 residues. CDR3 sequence reads: CASSLSWQGPEAFF. CDR3 in DNA: TGTGCCAGCAGTTTATCCTGGCAGGGGCCCGAAGCTTTCTTT.

This clonotype was detected a few times. The junction and the germline gene differ at one end; a read error may be behind it. The CDR3 is CASTLDRVADTQYF. CDR3 DNA: TGTGCCAGCACCTTAGACAGGGTCGCAGATACGCAGTATTTT. V and J are TRBV7-2 and TRBJ2-3; 7 bases are shared with TRBD1. Per germline, CDR1 SGHTA and CDR2 FQGNSA. The CDR3 runs 14 residues.

The table lists this clonotype with a few counts. The chain joins TRBV2 to TRBJ2-6; 7 nucleotides agree with TRBD1. Germline V gene data show CDR1 as SNHLY and CDR2 as FYNNEI. The CDR3 extends over 15 amino acids. V trimming: 7 bases; J trimming: 0 bases; junction bases outside the gene matches: 3. This CDR3 is CASKQGRSGANVLTF. CDR3 nucleotides: TGTGCCAGCAAACAGGGGCGCTCTGGGGCCAACGTCCTGACTTTC.

CDR3 protein: CASSGGRGLNTEAFF. The CDR3 nucleotides read TGCGCCAGCAGCGGGGGTAGGGGCCTTAACACTGAAGCTTTCTTT. This chain connects TRBV5-1 to TRBJ1-1, with D tentatively TRBD1 (5 bases). This CDR3 comprises 15 residues. Between the trimmed V and J ends, which lost 4 bases and 2 bases, there was a span of 15 bases. Germline CDR1 reads SGHRS; CDR2 reads YFSETQ.

The rearrangement links TRBV24-1 to TRBJ2-2, with 8 nucleotides matching TRBD1. The CDR3 length is 15 residues. V shed 12 bases, J shed 4 bases, and the junction held 12 bases outside the gene matches. Germline values: CDR1 KGHDR, CDR2 SFDVKD. The DNA of the CDR3 is TGTGCCTGCACAGGGGGACTCGAGGGCACCGGGGAGCTGTTTTTT. It is translated as CACTGGLEGTGELFF.

A few counts support this clonotype. This chain connects TRBV12-3 or TRBV12-4 to TRBJ2-1; 9 nucleotides line up with TRBD1. After removal of 6 bases from V and 6 bases from J, the junction contained 15 bases not matched to a gene. The CDR3 has 17 amino acids. Here the CDR3 DNA reads TGTGCCAGCAGCCGGGACAGGGTGGGGATTGGGGCCAATGAGCAGTTCTTC. It translates to CASSRDRVGIGANEQFF.